This is a list of T cell receptor beta chains from one sample in a study of blood T cell repertoires in COVID-19. The table came from immunoSEQ multiplex PCR; TCRdb's copy has only in-frame clones and leaves some out. This table has approximately 100,000 clones, about 64% appearing once. The sample taken for sequencing was peripheral blood. These receptors came from a human donor with acute or convalescent COVID-19. The donor label of this sample is uncertain. The CDR3 runs from the conserved cysteine through the conserved F or W. A D gene is named only where the DNA matches it firmly. Only part of the rows carry a size: once, few, many, or a class if the clone is expanded.

j_call: TRBJ1-1
clone_size: -
v_call: TRBV2
d_call: TRBD1
cdr3_nt: TGTGCCAGCAGTGAACAGGGGGCTGGGGAAGCTTTCTTT
cdr3_aa: CASSEQGAGEAFF

j_call: TRBJ1-2
clone_size: -
v_call: TRBV4-1
d_call: -
cdr3_nt: TGCGCCAGCAGCCAAGGGGCTGGCAGGATCTATGGCTACACCTTC
cdr3_aa: CASSQGAGRIYGYTF

j_call: TRBJ1-1
clone_size: -
v_call: TRBV28
d_call: -
cdr3_nt: TGTGCCAGCAGTCCCTGGTTGGGTGGAGGCACTGAAGCTTTCTTT
cdr3_aa: CASSPWLGGGTEAFF

j_call: TRBJ1-2
clone_size: -
v_call: TRBV5-6
d_call: -
cdr3_nt: TGTGCCAGCAGCTTTAGGAGCCTACCTAACTATGGCTACACCTTC
cdr3_aa: CASSFRSLPNYGYTF

j_call: TRBJ2-3
clone_size: -
v_call: TRBV14
d_call: -
cdr3_nt: TGTGCCAGCAGCCAAGGGCGGGCTCGCACAGATACGCAGTATTTT
cdr3_aa: CASSQGRARTDTQYF

j_call: TRBJ2-1
clone_size: -
v_call: TRBV6-4
d_call: -
cdr3_nt: TGCGCCAGCAGTCGGCAGGGGGGCGATGAGCAGTTCTTC
cdr3_aa: CASSRQGGDEQFF

j_call: TRBJ1-5
clone_size: many
v_call: TRBV6-1
d_call: TRBD1
cdr3_nt: TGTGCCAGCAGTGACGACAGGGATAAGAGCAATCAGCCCCAGCATTTT
cdr3_aa: CASSDDRDKSNQPQHF

j_call: TRBJ1-1
clone_size: -
v_call: TRBV27
d_call: -
cdr3_nt: TGTGCCAGCAGGGGCCGGACAGTTAACACTGAAGCTTTCTTT
cdr3_aa: CASRGRTVNTEAFF

j_call: TRBJ1-2
clone_size: -
v_call: TRBV10-2
d_call: -
cdr3_nt: TGCGCCAGCAGAACGGACAGCTATGGCTACACCTTC
cdr3_aa: CASRTDSYGYTF

j_call: TRBJ1-2
clone_size: -
v_call: TRBV28
d_call: -
cdr3_nt: TGTGCCAGCACTCAGCGGCTGGATGGCTACACCTTC
cdr3_aa: CASTQRLDGYTF

j_call: TRBJ2-5
clone_size: -
v_call: TRBV6-6
d_call: -
cdr3_nt: TGTGCCAGCAGTTACGAGGGACATCATTCTGAGACCCAGTACTTC
cdr3_aa: CASSYEGHHSETQYF

j_call: TRBJ1-6
clone_size: -
v_call: TRBV28
d_call: -
cdr3_nt: TGTGCCAGCCGCCTAACCCGGGTCTCGAATTCACCCCTCCACTTT
cdr3_aa: CASRLTRVSNSPLHF

j_call: TRBJ2-1
clone_size: -
v_call: TRBV30
d_call: -
cdr3_nt: TGTGCCTCAAGCCACCGACAGTTTCGCCGCAATGAGCAGTTCTTC
cdr3_aa: CASSHRQFRRNEQFF

j_call: TRBJ2-7
clone_size: few
v_call: TRBV2
d_call: -
cdr3_nt: TGTGCCAGCAGTGAAGCGCTTCGGTTATCACGGGGGTCCTACGAGCAGTACTTC
cdr3_aa: CASSEALRLSRGSYEQYF

j_call: TRBJ1-2
clone_size: -
v_call: TRBV30
d_call: TRBD1
cdr3_nt: TGTGCCTGGAGTGACAGGGGGGCGCCCCTCCTCTATGGCTACACCTTC
cdr3_aa: CAWSDRGAPLLYGYTF

j_call: TRBJ1-6
clone_size: -
v_call: TRBV29-1
d_call: TRBD1
cdr3_nt: TGCAGCGTCCGGACAGGGAAACATTCACCCCTCCACTTT
cdr3_aa: CSVRTGKHSPLHF

j_call: TRBJ1-6
clone_size: -
v_call: TRBV2
d_call: -
cdr3_nt: TGTGCCAGCATGGCAGGAAGTTATAATTCACCCCTCCACTTT
cdr3_aa: CASMAGSYNSPLHF

j_call: TRBJ2-5
clone_size: few
v_call: TRBV2
d_call: TRBD1
cdr3_nt: TGTGCCAGTTGGACAGGGGCGGAAGAGACCCAGTACTTC
cdr3_aa: CASWTGAEETQYF

j_call: TRBJ2-3
clone_size: -
v_call: TRBV6-6
d_call: -
cdr3_nt: TGTGCCAGCAGTTACTTGGTTGCGGGGACTACAGATACGCAGTATTTT
cdr3_aa: CASSYLVAGTTDTQYF

j_call: TRBJ1-2
clone_size: -
v_call: TRBV28
d_call: -
cdr3_nt: TGTGCCAGCAGTTTTTCCCGGGGCTATGGCTACACCTTC
cdr3_aa: CASSFSRGYGYTF

j_call: TRBJ2-1
clone_size: -
v_call: TRBV7-7
d_call: TRBD2
cdr3_nt: TGTGCCAGCAGCTTAGCAGTAGCGGGGGGGCATGATGAGCAGTTCTTC
cdr3_aa: CASSLAVAGGHDEQFF

j_call: TRBJ2-7
clone_size: many
v_call: TRBV25-1
d_call: TRBD1
cdr3_nt: TGTGCCAGCAGGAGGACAGGGGAGGCCCACGAGCAGTACTTC
cdr3_aa: CASRRTGEAHEQYF

j_call: TRBJ2-3
clone_size: few
v_call: TRBV27
d_call: -
cdr3_nt: TGTGCCAGCAGTTTAAGGGGGGGTTCAGATACGCAGTATTTT
cdr3_aa: CASSLRGGSDTQYF

j_call: TRBJ2-6
clone_size: -
v_call: TRBV6-5
d_call: TRBD1
cdr3_nt: TGTGCCAGCAGTTTCGTTACAGGGGCTGGGGCCAACGTCCTGACTTTC
cdr3_aa: CASSFVTGAGANVLTF

j_call: TRBJ2-3
clone_size: -
v_call: TRBV12-5
d_call: -
cdr3_nt: TGTGCTAGTGGTTTGGGAACAGTGGGTGGCACAGATACGCAGTATTTT
cdr3_aa: CASGLGTVGGTDTQYF

j_call: TRBJ2-7
clone_size: -
v_call: TRBV6-5
d_call: TRBD2
cdr3_nt: TGTGCCAGCAGTTACTCGCCTACCGCGGGAGGGCAGTACTTC
cdr3_aa: CASSYSPTAGGQYF

j_call: TRBJ2-3
clone_size: -
v_call: TRBV6-5
d_call: TRBD2
cdr3_nt: TGTGCCAGCGGTCCGGGAGGAGGCACAGATACGCAGTATTTT
cdr3_aa: CASGPGGGTDTQYF

j_call: TRBJ2-5
clone_size: -
v_call: TRBV5-1
d_call: -
cdr3_nt: TGCGCCAGCAGCTTGGGAGTTGAGGGAGAGACCCAGTACTTC
cdr3_aa: CASSLGVEGETQYF

j_call: TRBJ2-3
clone_size: once
v_call: TRBV13
d_call: -
cdr3_nt: TGTGCCAGCAGCTTGGCCGGGACAGATACGCAGTATTTT
cdr3_aa: CASSLAGTDTQYF

j_call: TRBJ2-1
clone_size: -
v_call: TRBV13
d_call: -
cdr3_nt: TGTGCCAGCAGCTTAGGACAGGAGGGCAATGAGCAGTTCTTC
cdr3_aa: CASSLGQEGNEQFF

j_call: TRBJ1-2
clone_size: once
v_call: TRBV5-4
d_call: -
cdr3_nt: TGTGCCAGCAGCTTGTTTTCCGGGACATATACCGGACGAGGCTATGGCTACACCTTC
cdr3_aa: CASSLFSGTYTGRGYGYTF

j_call: TRBJ1-1
clone_size: -
v_call: TRBV29-1
d_call: TRBD1
cdr3_nt: TGCAGCGTTAACAGGGGGCTGAACACTGAAGCTTTCTTT
cdr3_aa: CSVNRGLNTEAFF

j_call: TRBJ1-6
clone_size: -
v_call: TRBV7-6
d_call: TRBD1
cdr3_nt: TGTGCCAGCAGCTTAGCAGGACAGGGGGGTAATTCACCCCTCCACTTT
cdr3_aa: CASSLAGQGGNSPLHF

j_call: TRBJ2-6
clone_size: -
v_call: TRBV5-6
d_call: -
cdr3_nt: TGTGCCAGCAGCCCGGCTGGGGCAGGCCTTGGGGCCAACGTCCTGACTTTC
cdr3_aa: CASSPAGAGLGANVLTF

j_call: TRBJ1-3
clone_size: once
v_call: TRBV9
d_call: -
cdr3_nt: TGTGCCAGCAGCGTGAATCCCAGCTCTGGAAACACCATATATTTT
cdr3_aa: CASSVNPSSGNTIYF

j_call: TRBJ1-5
clone_size: -
v_call: TRBV27
d_call: -
cdr3_nt: TGTGCCAGCAGTCCAGGGTCAAATCAGCCCCAGCATTTT
cdr3_aa: CASSPGSNQPQHF

j_call: TRBJ1-2
clone_size: -
v_call: TRBV7-9
d_call: TRBD1
cdr3_nt: TGTGCCAGCAGCTACGGACAGGGCGGCTATGGCTACACCTTC
cdr3_aa: CASSYGQGGYGYTF

j_call: TRBJ1-2
clone_size: -
v_call: TRBV12-3/TRBV12-4
d_call: -
cdr3_nt: TGTGCCAGCAGTTACAGGGTTAACTATGGCTACACCTTC
cdr3_aa: CASSYRVNYGYTF

j_call: TRBJ2-6
clone_size: -
v_call: TRBV6-5
d_call: -
cdr3_nt: TGTGCCAGCAGGAGGGTGGATGGGGCCAACGTCCTGACTTTC
cdr3_aa: CASRRVDGANVLTF

j_call: TRBJ2-7
clone_size: few
v_call: TRBV7-8
d_call: TRBD1
cdr3_nt: TGTGCCAGCAGCCGGGACAGGAACTCCTACGAGCAGTACTTC
cdr3_aa: CASSRDRNSYEQYF

j_call: TRBJ1-2
clone_size: -
v_call: TRBV5-3
d_call: TRBD1
cdr3_nt: TGTGCCAGAAGCCGCCAGGCCCCCGACAGGGCCAAACGCTATGGCTACACCTTC
cdr3_aa: CARSRQAPDRAKRYGYTF

j_call: TRBJ2-3
clone_size: -
v_call: TRBV18
d_call: -
cdr3_nt: TGTGCCAGCTCTCCCGGAGGGGCCGCGCAGTATTTT
cdr3_aa: CASSPGGAAQYF

j_call: TRBJ1-2
clone_size: -
v_call: TRBV21-1
d_call: -
cdr3_nt: TGTGCCAGCAGCAAAGGGGACAGGGGTGGGAACTATGGCTACACCTTC
cdr3_aa: CASSKGDRGGNYGYTF

j_call: TRBJ1-6
clone_size: few
v_call: TRBV6-5
d_call: -
cdr3_nt: TGTGCCAGCAGCGCAGGGAATTCACCCCTCCACTTT
cdr3_aa: CASSAGNSPLHF

j_call: TRBJ1-4
clone_size: once
v_call: TRBV19
d_call: TRBD1
cdr3_nt: TGTGCCAGTAGGGACAGGGGGCGGACTAATGAAAAACTGTTTTTT
cdr3_aa: CASRDRGRTNEKLFF

j_call: TRBJ1-2
clone_size: once
v_call: TRBV29-1
d_call: -
cdr3_nt: TGCAGCGTTTCCCCTACAGGGAATAGTGGCTACACCTTC
cdr3_aa: CSVSPTGNSGYTF

j_call: TRBJ1-5
clone_size: -
v_call: TRBV6-1
d_call: -
cdr3_nt: TGTGCCAGCAGTGAAGGGCACTCAGGGCAGCCCCAGCATTTT
cdr3_aa: CASSEGHSGQPQHF

j_call: TRBJ2-6
clone_size: -
v_call: TRBV4-2
d_call: -
cdr3_nt: TGTGCCAGCAGCCAAGCGGTGGTCCAGGGGAGTACGTCTGGGGCCAACGTCCTGACTTTC
cdr3_aa: CASSQAVVQGSTSGANVLTF

j_call: TRBJ2-5
clone_size: -
v_call: TRBV23-1
d_call: TRBD2
cdr3_nt: TGCGCCAGCACCTGGACTAGCGGAGATCACCAAGAGACCCAGTACTTC
cdr3_aa: CASTWTSGDHQETQYF

j_call: TRBJ2-3
clone_size: -
v_call: TRBV9
d_call: -
cdr3_nt: TGTGCCAGCAGCGCGGTCAGGGAGGCAGATACGCAGTATTTT
cdr3_aa: CASSAVREADTQYF